Below are 10 T cell receptor beta chains sequenced from a single sample in a study of blood T cell repertoires in COVID-19. The repertoire was sequenced with immunoSEQ multiplex PCR; TCRdb's copy has only in-frame clones and lacks some. This table has under 95,000 clones, 65% to 90% appearing once. Sequencing used peripheral blood. Source of these receptors: an elderly woman with acute or convalescent COVID-19.

The rearrangement joins TRBV2 to TRBJ2-7; weak D call: TRBD2 (6 bases). V lost 5 bases, J lost 9 bases, and 17 bases lay in between. The CDR3 loop spans 13 amino acids. From germline, CDR1 is SNHLY and CDR2 FYNNEI. This CDR3 is CASSSGSALMQYF. CDR3 coding DNA: TGTGCCAGCAGTTCCGGGAGCGCCCTGATGCAGTACTTC.

The CDR3 is CASSLQGATYNEQFF. The CDR3 region has the DNA TGCGCCAGCAGCTTACAGGGGGCAACCTACAATGAGCAGTTCTTC. The chain combines TRBV5-1 with TRBJ2-1, with 9 bases matching TRBD1. The germline V gene encodes CDR1 SGHRS and CDR2 YFSETQ. The trim removed 2 bases at V and 2 bases at J, leaving 2 bases unmatched. This CDR3 spans 15 amino acids. Supplemented by reference TRBV5-1 and TRBJ2-1, the full variable domain reads KAGVTQTPRYLIKTRGQQVTLSCSPISGHRSVSWYQQTPGQGLQFLFEYFSETQRNKGNFPGRFSGRQFSNSRSEMNVSTLELGDSALYLCASSLQGATYNEQFFGPGTRLTVL.

This chain joins TRBV21-1 and TRBJ2-7; the table's D call, TRBD2, was not checked against the DNA. TRBV21-1 is deemed a pseudogene. This CDR3 contains 12 residues. The CDR3 region is CASSRESYEQYF. DNA of the CDR3: TGTGCCAGCAGCAGAGAGTCCTACGAGCAGTACTTC.

This chain connects TRBV24-1 to TRBJ2-5; 8 bases match TRBD2. Germline lookup yields CDR1 KGHDR and CDR2 SFDVKD. V trimming: 7 bases; J trimming: 5 bases; junction bases outside the gene matches: 5. The CDR3 runs to 13 residues. CDR3 coding DNA: TGTGCCACCAGCGGGGGGGCGGTGGAGACCCAGTACTTC. Protein: CATSGGAVETQYF.

This clone was found once. The chain has TRBV5-1 and TRBJ1-2; D is unclear. The CDR3 spans 15 residues. The germline V gene has CDR1 SGHRS and CDR2 YFSETQ. The V end was cut by 4 bases, the J end by 2 bases, with 15 bases between. CDR3 sequence (DNA): TGCGCCAGCAGCCGGGTAGAACCTTCCAACTATGGCTACACCTTC. Amino acid sequence: CASSRVEPSNYGYTF. Supplemented by reference TRBV5-1 and TRBJ1-2, the full variable domain reads KAGVTQTPRYLIKTRGQQVTLSCSPISGHRSVSWYQQTPGQGLQFLFEYFSETQRNKGNFPGRFSGRQFSNSRSEMNVSTLELGDSALYLCASSRVEPSNYGYTFGSGTRLTVV.

The V call is TRBV2, the J call TRBJ2-7, with 8 bases identical to TRBD1. The junction had 6 bases not matched to a gene; V was cut back by 8 bases and J by 3 bases. This CDR3 is 13 amino acids long. The V gene's germline CDR1 is SNHLY and CDR2 FYNNEI. The CDR3 spells CASLPDRDYEQYF. The CDR3 nucleotides are TGTGCCAGCCTCCCGGACAGGGACTACGAGCAGTACTTC. The full variable domain, its missing parts supplied by reference TRBV2 and TRBJ2-7, is EPEVTQTPSHQVTQMGQEVILRCVPISNHLYFYWYRQILGQKVEFLVSFYNNEISEKSEIFDDQFSVERPDGSNFTLKIRSTKLEDSAMYFCASLPDRDYEQYFGPGTRLTVT.

In this sample, this clone turned up a few times. As DNA, the CDR3 is TGTGCCAGCAGCTCGAGAACGGGACTAGCGGAATCCTACGAGCAGTACTTC. Translation: CASSSRTGLAESYEQYF. V and J are TRBV7-8 and TRBJ2-7; the match to TRBD2 covers 11 bases. CDR1 is SGHVS and CDR2 is FQNEAQ in the germline V gene. Trimming at V came to 4 bases and at J to 1 base, leaving 9 bases not matched to a gene. The CDR3 runs to 17 residues.

The chain has TRBV11-3 and TRBJ2-6; unclear D gene. The V gene's germline CDR1 is SGHNT and CDR2 YENEEA. Trimming took off 5 bases at V and 4 bases at J, with 12 bases between the two ends. This CDR3 is 15 amino acids long. CDR3 amino acids: CASSPRYLGANVLTF. The CDR3 region has the DNA TGTGCCAGCAGCCCCCGGTACTTGGGGGCCAACGTCCTGACTTTC. Variable domain in full (rest from reference TRBV11-3 and TRBJ2-6): EAGVVQSPRYKIIEKKQPVAFWCNPISGHNTLYWYLQNLGQGPELLIRYENEEAVDDSQLPKDRFSAERLKGVDSTLKIQPAELGDSAVYLCASSPRYLGANVLTFGAGSRLTVL.

The chain employs TRBV20-1 and TRBJ1-4; 9 positions agree with TRBD1. Germline V CDR1 and CDR2: DFQATT, SNEGSKA (reference sequence). This CDR3 comprises 11 residues. The V and J ends lost 6 bases and 11 bases, in that order; junction bases with no gene match: 4. The CDR3 loop is CSAQTGGKLFF. For the CDR3, the DNA is TGCAGTGCGCAGACAGGGGGTAAACTGTTTTTT.

This sequence joins TRBV28 and TRBJ1-6; a weak D match, TRBD1 (6 bases). Germline values: CDR1 MDHEN, CDR2 SYDVKM. This CDR3 region has 14 residues. V was cut by 7 bases and J by 10 bases, with 17 bases left in between. For the CDR3, the DNA is TGTGCCAGCACCCAACAGGGAACGCTCTCACCCCTCCACTTT. Protein: CASTQQGTLSPLHF.